This is a list of T cell receptor beta chains from one sample in a study of T cells in Graves' hyperthyroidism and ophthalmopathy. TCRdb reanalysed the multiplex PCR reads using MiXCR and keeps one entry per CDR3 protein. The data show approximately 400,000 distinct CDR3 sequences, 15% to 18% seen once. Sequencing was carried out using blood. Source of these receptors: a woman aged 18-29 years with Graves' hyperthyroidism. CDR3s include the opening cysteine and the closing phenylalanine or tryptophan. A D gene is named only where the DNA matches it firmly. For some rows the clone size is stated as once, few or many, or as a class when expanded; others skip it.

v_call: TRBV7-6
d_call: NA
clone_size: few
j_call: TRBJ2-1
cdr3_aa: CASSLTLFNEQFF
cdr3_nt: TGTGCCAGCAGCTTGACACTTTTCAATGAGCAGTTCTTC

v_call: TRBV9
d_call: NA
clone_size: many
j_call: TRBJ1-3
cdr3_aa: CASSADGGPGTIYF
cdr3_nt: TGTGCCAGCAGCGCGGACGGGGGGCCGGGAACCATATATTTT

v_call: TRBV4-1
d_call: NA
clone_size: many
j_call: TRBJ2-5
cdr3_aa: CASSSEAGRGETQYF
cdr3_nt: TGCGCCAGCAGCTCAGAGGCAGGGCGAGGGGAGACCCAGTACTTC

v_call: TRBV6-1
d_call: NA
clone_size: NA
j_call: TRBJ1-5
cdr3_aa: CASSVLSNQPQHF
cdr3_nt: TGTGCCAGCAGTGTTCTCAGCAATCAGCCCCAGCATTTT

v_call: TRBV2
d_call: TRBD1
clone_size: few
j_call: TRBJ1-5
cdr3_aa: CASSERAGGGQPQHF
cdr3_nt: TGTGCCAGCAGTGAAAGGGCAGGGGGCGGCCAGCCCCAGCATTTT

v_call: TRBV5-8
d_call: NA
clone_size: many
j_call: TRBJ1-2
cdr3_aa: CASSLDWGLDYGYTF
cdr3_nt: TGTGCCAGCAGCTTAGATTGGGGTTTGGACTATGGCTACACCTTC

v_call: TRBV6-2/TRBV6-3
d_call: NA
clone_size: few
j_call: TRBJ1-5
cdr3_aa: CASSGGKGGLNQPQHF
cdr3_nt: TGTGCCAGCAGTGGTGGCAAAGGGGGGCTCAATCAGCCCCAGCATTTT

v_call: TRBV11-3
d_call: NA
clone_size: NA
j_call: TRBJ2-3
cdr3_aa: CASSLDRKDTQYF
cdr3_nt: TGTGCCAGCAGCTTAGATCGAAAGGATACGCAGTATTTT

v_call: TRBV6-4
d_call: NA
clone_size: few
j_call: TRBJ1-1
cdr3_aa: CASSPGPDTGSAFF
cdr3_nt: TGTGCCAGCAGCCCTGGCCCGGACACGGGATCGGCTTTCTTT

v_call: TRBV15
d_call: TRBD2
clone_size: NA
j_call: TRBJ2-7
cdr3_aa: CATSRVLAGEYEQYF
cdr3_nt: TGTGCCACCAGCAGAGTGTTGGCGGGAGAATACGAGCAGTACTTC

v_call: TRBV30
d_call: NA
clone_size: many
j_call: TRBJ1-6
cdr3_aa: CAWSTNSPLHF
cdr3_nt: TGTGCCTGGAGTACGAATTCACCCCTCCACTTT

v_call: TRBV18
d_call: TRBD1
clone_size: many
j_call: TRBJ1-3
cdr3_aa: CASSRGTGSGNTIYF
cdr3_nt: TGTGCCAGCTCAAGGGGGACAGGCTCTGGAAACACCATATATTTT

v_call: TRBV18
d_call: TRBD2
clone_size: many
j_call: TRBJ2-1
cdr3_aa: CASSPQAGGDYNEQFF
cdr3_nt: TGTGCCAGCTCACCACAGGCGGGGGGCGACTACAATGAGCAGTTCTTC

v_call: TRBV4-1
d_call: NA
clone_size: few
j_call: TRBJ2-5
cdr3_aa: CASSQWATETQYF
cdr3_nt: TGCGCCAGCAGCCAATGGGCGACGGAGACCCAGTACTTC

v_call: TRBV18
d_call: TRBD2
clone_size: few
j_call: TRBJ2-7
cdr3_aa: CASSPPPAGVLYEQYF
cdr3_nt: TGTGCCAGCTCACCACCGCCAGCGGGGGTATTATACGAGCAGTACTTC

v_call: TRBV20-1
d_call: TRBD1
clone_size: many
j_call: TRBJ1-4
cdr3_aa: CSARRQGGEKLFF
cdr3_nt: TGCAGTGCTCGCCGACAGGGTGGTGAAAAACTGTTTTTT

v_call: TRBV13
d_call: NA
clone_size: many
j_call: TRBJ2-2
cdr3_aa: CASSSTVTGELFF
cdr3_nt: TGTGCCAGCAGCTCGACGGTGACCGGGGAGCTGTTTTTT

v_call: TRBV6-2/TRBV6-3
d_call: TRBD2
clone_size: many
j_call: TRBJ2-7
cdr3_aa: CASSYGLAGLSYEQYF
cdr3_nt: TGTGCCAGCAGTTACGGACTAGCGGGCTTGTCCTACGAGCAGTACTTC

v_call: TRBV7-3
d_call: TRBD1
clone_size: many
j_call: TRBJ2-1
cdr3_aa: CASSLSDRGWQFF
cdr3_nt: TGTGCCAGCAGCTTAAGCGACAGGGGTTGGCAGTTCTTC

v_call: TRBV18
d_call: NA
clone_size: many
j_call: TRBJ1-3
cdr3_aa: CASSPPGQGNTIYF
cdr3_nt: TGTGCCAGCTCACCACCAGGCCAGGGAAACACCATATATTTT

v_call: TRBV12-5
d_call: TRBD1
clone_size: many
j_call: TRBJ1-2
cdr3_aa: CASGKTGSYGYTF
cdr3_nt: TGTGCTAGTGGAAAGACAGGGAGCTATGGCTACACCTTC

v_call: TRBV10-3
d_call: NA
clone_size: many
j_call: TRBJ1-2
cdr3_aa: CAISDPAGYGYTF
cdr3_nt: TGTGCCATCAGTGACCCCGCCGGCTATGGCTACACCTTC

v_call: TRBV12-3/TRBV12-4
d_call: NA
clone_size: many
j_call: TRBJ2-2
cdr3_aa: CASKDVLLTGELFF
cdr3_nt: TGTGCCAGCAAAGACGTGCTCTTGACCGGGGAGCTGTTTTTT

v_call: TRBV11-3
d_call: NA
clone_size: many
j_call: TRBJ2-7
cdr3_aa: CASSLVASSYEQYF
cdr3_nt: TGTGCCAGCAGCTTAGTCGCATCCTCCTACGAGCAGTACTTC

v_call: TRBV3-1
d_call: TRBD2
clone_size: many
j_call: TRBJ2-7
cdr3_aa: CASSFGGAYEQYF
cdr3_nt: TGTGCCAGCAGCTTTGGGGGGGCCTACGAGCAGTACTTC

v_call: TRBV27
d_call: TRBD2
clone_size: many
j_call: TRBJ2-1
cdr3_aa: CASSLRTSGGAGEQFF
cdr3_nt: TGTGCCAGCAGTCTCCGGACTAGCGGGGGGGCAGGTGAGCAGTTCTTC

v_call: TRBV3-1
d_call: TRBD2
clone_size: many
j_call: TRBJ2-7
cdr3_aa: CASSLTSGYEQYF
cdr3_nt: TGTGCCAGCAGCCTTACTAGCGGTTACGAGCAGTACTTC

v_call: TRBV20-1
d_call: NA
clone_size: many
j_call: TRBJ2-1
cdr3_aa: CSAPRSAGTLDNEQFF
cdr3_nt: TGCAGTGCTCCCCGCTCGGCGGGGACCCTCGACAATGAGCAGTTCTTC

v_call: TRBV12-5
d_call: NA
clone_size: NA
j_call: TRBJ2-4
cdr3_aa: CASGPNPGTDLNIQYF
cdr3_nt: TGTGCTAGTGGTCCGAACCCCGGGACGGACCTAAACATTCAGTACTTC

v_call: TRBV28
d_call: TRBD1
clone_size: NA
j_call: TRBJ1-4
cdr3_aa: CASSSGQGVDEKLFF
cdr3_nt: TGTGCCAGCAGTTCGGGACAGGGTGTAGATGAAAAACTGTTTTTT

v_call: TRBV5-1
d_call: TRBD1
clone_size: NA
j_call: TRBJ1-5
cdr3_aa: CASSTGTGAQPQHF
cdr3_nt: TGCGCCAGCAGCACCGGGACAGGGGCTCAGCCCCAGCATTTT

v_call: TRBV14
d_call: TRBD2
clone_size: many
j_call: TRBJ2-1
cdr3_aa: CASSQGWLAGVSYNEQFF
cdr3_nt: TGTGCCAGCAGCCAAGGGTGGCTAGCGGGAGTCTCCTACAATGAGCAGTTCTTC

v_call: TRBV28
d_call: NA
clone_size: many
j_call: TRBJ1-2
cdr3_aa: CASSLLAGYTF
cdr3_nt: TGTGCCAGCAGTTTGCTGGCCGGCTACACCTTC

v_call: TRBV18
d_call: TRBD1
clone_size: NA
j_call: TRBJ2-7
cdr3_aa: CASSPATGVDEQYF
cdr3_nt: TGTGCCAGCTCACCAGCGACAGGGGTGGACGAGCAGTACTTC

v_call: TRBV24-1
d_call: NA
clone_size: many
j_call: TRBJ2-2
cdr3_aa: CATSDLGDTNTGELFF
cdr3_nt: TGTGCCACCAGTGATTTGGGCGATACGAACACCGGGGAGCTGTTTTTT

v_call: TRBV7-3
d_call: TRBD2
clone_size: many
j_call: TRBJ2-1
cdr3_aa: CASSISGGSSYNEQFF
cdr3_nt: TGTGCCAGCAGCATAAGCGGGGGAAGCTCCTACAATGAGCAGTTCTTC

v_call: TRBV28
d_call: NA
clone_size: many
j_call: TRBJ2-7
cdr3_aa: CASSLSLAVYEQYF
cdr3_nt: TGTGCCAGCAGTTTATCTCTTGCAGTTTACGAGCAGTACTTC